The 6 T cell receptor beta chains presented below share a single source sample, sequenced in a study of cytomegalovirus exposure and HLA in healthy donors. The PCR used 60 Vbeta and 13 Jbeta primers. TCRdb's copy holds only in-frame clones and misses some; the assay was immunoSEQ multiplex PCR. Of 80,000 to 130,000 clones detected, about three quarters appear once; the ten largest clones hold about 14%. The source material was PBMCs. The receptors derive from a male donor in good health and CMV-seropositive.

The chain carries TRBV6-5 and TRBJ1-3; a possible D gene is TRBD1 (6 bases). The germline gives CDR1 MNHEY, CDR2 SVGAGI. V was shortened by 7 bases and J by 2 bases, with 12 bases between the two germline ends. This CDR3 is built from 14 residues. CDR3 in amino acids: CASITDRTGNTIYF. The CDR3 DNA reads as TGTGCCAGCATTACCGACAGGACTGGAAACACCATATATTTT.

The genes are TRBV5-1 and TRBJ1-3; D gene ambiguous. This CDR3 contains 14 residues. Deletions cut 1 base from V and 1 base from J, with 6 bases between. Germline V gene data show CDR1 as SGHRS and CDR2 as YFSETQ. The CDR3 region is CASSLRGSGNTIYF. The CDR3 nucleotides read TGCGCCAGCAGCTTGAGAGGGTCTGGAAACACCATATATTTT.

The table lists this clone with a few counts. CDR3 nucleotides: TGTGCCAGCAGTTCGCGGACAGGGTTCGCCGGGGAGCTGTTTTTT. It is translated as CASSSRTGFAGELFF. The V call is TRBV6-1, the J call TRBJ2-2; 8 positions match TRBD1. The germline gives CDR1 MNHNS, CDR2 SASEGT. V lost 5 bases to trimming and J lost 6 bases; unmatched junction nucleotides: 8. This CDR3 comprises 15 residues.

This clone turned up a few times. This rearrangement joins TRBV28 to TRBJ1-2; TRBD1 matches 10 bases. Germline CDR1 reads MDHEN; CDR2 reads SYDVKM. The CDR3 length is 15 residues. V trimming: 2 bases; J trimming: 5 bases; junction bases outside the gene matches: 5. CDR3: CASSLPPGQGYGYTF. The CDR3 DNA is TGTGCCAGCAGTTTACCGCCGGGACAGGGGTATGGCTACACCTTC.

J is TRBJ2-5 and V is TRBV5-4; the D is unclear. The J call may be faulty, since TRBJ2-7 better matches the DNA end. CDR3 size: 13 residues. CDR1 and CDR2 from the germline V gene are SGHNT and YYREEE (reference sequence). CDR3 coding DNA: TGTGCCAGCAGCTTGGTCGGTTCCTACGAGCAGTACTTC. Translated: CASSLVGSYEQYF.

The chain has TRBV15 and TRBJ2-5; D possibly corresponds to TRBD1 (6 bases). Germline loops: CDR1 LNHNV, CDR2 YYDKDF (reference sequence). V shed 2 bases and J shed 5 bases, with 15 bases lying between them. The CDR3 has 15 amino acids. CDR3 bases: TGTGCCACCAGCAGACCGGGACACTTGAGGGAGACCCAGTACTTC. Its translation: CATSRPGHLRETQYF. Supplemented by reference TRBV15 and TRBJ2-5, the full variable domain reads DAMVIQNPRYQVTQFGKPVTLSCSQTLNHNVMYWYQQKSSQAPKLLFHYYDKDFNNEADTPDNFQSRRPNTSFCFLDIRSPGLGDTAMYLCATSRPGHLRETQYFGPGTRLLVL.